A selection of T cell receptor beta chains follows, all from one sample in a study of T cell clonotyping in hematopoietic cell transplantation. Clones were sequenced by immunoSEQ multiplex PCR, and TCRdb holds only the in-frame ones, with some missing. The sample consists of fewer than 6,000 clones, around 27% of them appearing once. The starting material was peripheral blood mononuclear cells, obtained 180 days after allogeneic stem cell transplant. The source is a male patient between 40 and 49 years old who had an allogeneic stem cell transplant from an unrelated donor, so the T cells may come from the graft donor. Some clones in this sample may be carry-over from other donors' samples. Both conserved end residues are part of each CDR3. D genes are given only for firm matches. Size is omitted from some rows. Given values are once, few, many or a class for expanded clones.

d_call clone_size j_call v_call cdr3_nt cdr3_aa
- medium-sized TRBJ1-1 TRBV7-9 TGTGCCATCGTGACCGGTGGGAACACTGAAGCTTTCTTT CAIVTGGNTEAFF
TRBD1 few TRBJ2-2 TRBV7-3 TGTGCCAGCAGCCCCCAGACAGGGTCGGTTACCGGGGAGCTGTTTTTT CASSPQTGSVTGELFF
TRBD1 few TRBJ1-1 TRBV9 TGTGCCAGCAGCGTAGAAGGACAGGGTTTAGCTTTCTTT CASSVEGQGLAFF
- - TRBJ1-6 TRBV7-2 TGTGCCAGCAGGTCTGATTCACCCCTCCACTTT CASRSDSPLHF
- few TRBJ1-5 TRBV28 TGTGCCAGCAGCCCCGGGAACCTTGGCAATCAGCCCCAGCATTTT CASSPGNLGNQPQHF
TRBD1 few TRBJ2-1 TRBV6-5 TGTGCCAGCACCTGGGACAGGCTAGGGAATGAGCAGTTCTTC CASTWDRLGNEQFF
TRBD2 - TRBJ2-5 TRBV29-1 TGCAGCGTTAGGACTAGCCTTCAAGAGACCCAGTACTTC CSVRTSLQETQYF
- once TRBJ1-4 TRBV30 TGTGCCTGGAGTGCGACTCTAGGGGGAAATGAAAAACTGTTTTTT CAWSATLGGNEKLFF
- few TRBJ1-5 TRBV28 TGTGCCAGCAATACCTGGGACTACCTCGCGGGTCAGCCCCAGCATTTT CASNTWDYLAGQPQHF
TRBD2 few TRBJ2-5 TRBV29-1 TGCAGTGCCCGGGGAGGGCAGACCCAGTACTTC CSARGGQTQYF
- few TRBJ2-7 TRBV11-2 TGTGCCAGCAGCTACTCCGGGACCGGCTACGAGCAGTACTTC CASSYSGTGYEQYF
- - TRBJ1-4 TRBV29-1 TGCAGCGTTGCAAAGGGGTCAGAAGAAAAACTGTTTTTT CSVAKGSEEKLFF
- few TRBJ1-5 TRBV30 TGTGCCTGGGCTCATAGCAATCAGCCCCAGCATTTT CAWAHSNQPQHF
TRBD1 - TRBJ2-7 TRBV9 TGTGCCAGCAGCGCGGACAGGGGCGGATATGGCGAGCAGTACTTC CASSADRGGYGEQYF
- few TRBJ2-7 TRBV29-1 TGCAGCGCATACACAGCGAGCTCCTACGAGCAGTACTTC CSAYTASSYEQYF
- - TRBJ2-7 TRBV30 TGTGCCTGGAGCGGCCAGAACGAGCAGTACTTC CAWSGQNEQYF
TRBD1 - TRBJ2-5 TRBV29-1 TGCAGCGTTTGTCACGAAGGGGGCTTCCGCCAAGAGACCCAGTACTTC CSVCHEGGFRQETQYF
TRBD1 few TRBJ2-7 TRBV14 TGTGCCAGCAGCCTGGGACAGGGCTTCGAGCAGTACTTC CASSLGQGFEQYF
- - TRBJ2-5 TRBV25-1 TGTGCCAGCAGTGAATCGCGGGAGACCCAGTACTTC CASSESRETQYF
- - TRBJ1-2 TRBV2 TGTGCCAGCACTACAGGGAACTATGGCTACACCTTC CASTTGNYGYTF
- once TRBJ2-7 TRBV6-5 TGTGCCACCCGTCAAAGAGGGACGTGGACCTACGAGCAGTACTTC CATRQRGTWTYEQYF
TRBD1 few TRBJ1-2 TRBV28 TGTGCCAGCCGCGTCGGGGACAGTGGCTACACCTTC CASRVGDSGYTF
- once TRBJ2-7 TRBV30 TGTGCCTGGAGTTCCCCCTACCTTGACAGGAAACAAACGGACAAGACCGAGCAGTACTTC CAWSSPYLDRKQTDKTEQYF
TRBD1 few TRBJ2-7 TRBV7-2 TGTGCCAGCAGTTCACAGGGGTACGAGCAGTACTTC CASSSQGYEQYF
TRBD1 few TRBJ1-2 TRBV28 TGTGCCAGCAGTAGGACAGGGGGCTCAAGGGCTAACTATGGCTACACCTTC CASSRTGGSRANYGYTF
- - TRBJ2-7 TRBV11-2 TGTGCCAGCAGCTTAGGATTCTCCGGGCTGCTAGGCTACGAGCAGTACTTC CASSLGFSGLLGYEQYF
- - TRBJ2-7 TRBV29-1 TGCAGCGTTGAAGGAATTGCGGGAGAGCAGTACTTC CSVEGIAGEQYF
TRBD1 - TRBJ1-2 TRBV29-1 TGCAGCGTGGACAGGGACGGCTACACCTTC CSVDRDGYTF
- - TRBJ2-3 TRBV4-2 TGTGCCAGCAGCCAAGATGTTACTAGCTTAACTACGCAGTATTTT CASSQDVTSLTTQYF
- few TRBJ2-7 TRBV30 TGTGCCTGGAGCTGGGCAGCCATATCCTACGAGCAGTACTTC CAWSWAAISYEQYF
TRBD1 few TRBJ2-7 TRBV14 TGTGCCAGCAGCCAGGAGACAGGGATCTACGAGCAGTACTTC CASSQETGIYEQYF
- large TRBJ2-7 TRBV5-6 TGTGCCAGCAGCTCGGACGGTTCCCCCTACGAGCAGTACTTC CASSSDGSPYEQYF
- few TRBJ1-2 TRBV27 TGTGCCAGCAGTTTTTCAAGGGCCGTTGGCTACACCTTC CASSFSRAVGYTF
- - TRBJ1-2 TRBV30 TGTGCCTGGACTTCCCGGGATTCTTATGGCTACACCTTC CAWTSRDSYGYTF
- - TRBJ1-6 TRBV6-6 TGTGCCAGCAGACCCAGGGTGGATAATTCACCCCTCCACTTT CASRPRVDNSPLHF
- - TRBJ1-5 TRBV27 TGTGCCAGCAGTCCCAAGGTCGATCAGCCCCAGCATTTT CASSPKVDQPQHF
- - TRBJ2-3 TRBV9 TGTGCCAGCAGCGTCAGGACAACTAGCACAGATACGCAGTATTTT CASSVRTTSTDTQYF
- - TRBJ2-7 TRBV14 TGTGCCAGCAGCTCCCGGACATCTACCTACGAGCAGTACTTC CASSSRTSTYEQYF
- few TRBJ2-1 TRBV7-8 TGTGCCAGCAGCGCCCGACAGGAGCCCTACAATGAGCAGTTCTTC CASSARQEPYNEQFF
- - TRBJ1-1 TRBV30 TGTGCCTGGGGACGGGGTTACACTGAAGCTTTCTTT CAWGRGYTEAFF
- few TRBJ2-3 TRBV29-1 TGCAGCGTTGGTTATCCTGGGGCAGATACGCAGTATTTT CSVGYPGADTQYF
- few TRBJ2-7 TRBV7-2 TGTGCCAGCAGCCCCTCCTCGGGCTCACTGGAGCAGTACTTC CASSPSSGSLEQYF
- - TRBJ1-4 TRBV30 TGTGCCTGGGGGAGGGGAACTAATGAAAAACTGTTTTTT CAWGRGTNEKLFF
- few TRBJ1-2 TRBV7-3 TGTGCCAGCAGCTTAACCAACAGCGGACTCTATGGCTACACCTTC CASSLTNSGLYGYTF
TRBD1 - TRBJ2-7 TRBV30 TGTGCCTGTCAATTGACAGGGGGATTTTACGAGCAGTACTTC CACQLTGGFYEQYF
- - TRBJ2-3 TRBV9 TGTGCCAGCAGCCTGACAGGCTCACACTTGGATACGCAGTATTTT CASSLTGSHLDTQYF
TRBD1 few TRBJ1-1 TRBV6-5 TGTGCCAGCACCCTTCAGGGGGGAGATACTGAAGCTTTCTTT CASTLQGGDTEAFF
TRBD1 few TRBJ1-1 TRBV6-5 TGTGCCAGCAGTATACAGCGGCAGGGGGCGCGGGCTTTCTTT CASSIQRQGARAFF
TRBD1 - TRBJ2-1 TRBV25-1 TGTGCCAGCAGTCGACAGGGGTACAATGAGCAGTTCTTC CASSRQGYNEQFF
- - TRBJ2-7 TRBV4-2 TGTGCCAGCAGCCAAGGGGTCTCTAGCGACTTGTACGAGCAGTACTTC CASSQGVSSDLYEQYF
- - TRBJ1-1 TRBV30 TGTGCCTTGGAAAGGAACACTGAAGCTTTCTTT CALERNTEAFF
- - TRBJ1-6 TRBV5-4 TGTGCCAGCAGCTTGGACAGGGCTAATTCACCCCTCCACTTT CASSLDRANSPLHF
- - TRBJ1-1 TRBV30 TGTGCCTGGAGTACCCGGACGGAAGCTTTCTTT CAWSTRTEAFF